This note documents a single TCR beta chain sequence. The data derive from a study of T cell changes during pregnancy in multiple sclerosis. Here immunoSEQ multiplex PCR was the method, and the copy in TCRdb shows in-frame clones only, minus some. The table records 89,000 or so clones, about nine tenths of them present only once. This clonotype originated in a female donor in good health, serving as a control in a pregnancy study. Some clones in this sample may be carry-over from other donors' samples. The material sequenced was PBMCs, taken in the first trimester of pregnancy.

The CDR3 nucleotides read TGCGCCAGCAGCTTGAGAGCGGGGGACTACAATGAGCAGTTCTTC. Translating it yields CASSLRAGDYNEQFF. This chain uses TRBV5-1 with TRBJ2-1, with TRBD2 matching over 8 bases. The CDR3 covers 15 residues. The ends lost 1 base at V and 3 bases at J; junction bases unmatched: 3. In germline, CDR1 is SGHRS, CDR2 YFSETQ.